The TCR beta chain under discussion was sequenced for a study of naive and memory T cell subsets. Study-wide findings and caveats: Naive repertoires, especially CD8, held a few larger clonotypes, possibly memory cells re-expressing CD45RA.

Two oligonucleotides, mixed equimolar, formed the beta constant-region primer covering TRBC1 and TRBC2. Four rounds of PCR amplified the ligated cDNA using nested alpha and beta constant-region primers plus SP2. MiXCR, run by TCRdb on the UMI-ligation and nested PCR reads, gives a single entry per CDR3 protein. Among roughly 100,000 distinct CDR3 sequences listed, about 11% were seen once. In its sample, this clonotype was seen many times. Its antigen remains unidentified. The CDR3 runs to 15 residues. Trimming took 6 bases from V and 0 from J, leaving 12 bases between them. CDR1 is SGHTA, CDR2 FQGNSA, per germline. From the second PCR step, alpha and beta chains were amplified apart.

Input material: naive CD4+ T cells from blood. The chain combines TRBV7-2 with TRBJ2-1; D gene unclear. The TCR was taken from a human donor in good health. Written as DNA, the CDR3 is TGTGCCAGCAGTCCAGGCAGGAGCTCCTACAATGAGCAGTTCTTC. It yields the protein CASSPGRSSYNEQFF.